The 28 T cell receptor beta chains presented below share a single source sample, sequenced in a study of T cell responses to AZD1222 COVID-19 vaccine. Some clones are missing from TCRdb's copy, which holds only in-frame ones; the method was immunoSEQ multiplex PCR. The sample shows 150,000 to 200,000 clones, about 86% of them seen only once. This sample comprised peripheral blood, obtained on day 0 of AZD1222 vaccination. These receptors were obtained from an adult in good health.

In nucleotides, the CDR3 is TGTGCCAGCAGCTTAGCTTGGGGGAACACCGGGGAGCTGTTTTTT. Translating it yields CASSLAWGNTGELFF. V gene TRBV7-8 combines with J gene TRBJ2-2; D is unresolved. V lost 0 bases and J lost 1, with 6 bases in between. This CDR3 spans 15 amino acids. Germline assignment: CDR1 SGHVS and CDR2 FQNEAQ.

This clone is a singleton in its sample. The chain's CDR3 is CASRKRGASGDTQYF. In DNA form, the CDR3 reads TGTGCCAGTAGGAAGAGGGGGGCTTCGGGAGATACGCAGTATTTT. The chain combines TRBV19 with TRBJ2-3; D may be TRBD1 or TRBD2 (6 bases each). With 6 bases removed from V and 5 bases from J, the gap between germline ends came to 18 bases. Germline CDR1 LNHDA, CDR2 SQIVND (reference sequence). CDR3 length equals 15 residues. Full variable domain (remainder filled in from reference TRBV19 and TRBJ2-3): DGGITQSPKYLFRKEGQNVTLSCEQNLNHDAMYWYRQDPGQGLRLIYYSQIVNDFQKGDIAEGYSVSREKKESFPLTVTSAQKNPTAFYLCASRKRGASGDTQYFGPGTRLTVL.

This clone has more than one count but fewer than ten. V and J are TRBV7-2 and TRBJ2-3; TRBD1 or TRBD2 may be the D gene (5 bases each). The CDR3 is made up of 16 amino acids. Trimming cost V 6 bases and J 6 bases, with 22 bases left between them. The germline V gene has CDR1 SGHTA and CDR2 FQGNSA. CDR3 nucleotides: TGTGCCAGCAGACTCGACCCGGGGCCTGAGTTGGATACGCAGTATTTT. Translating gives CASRLDPGPELDTQYF.

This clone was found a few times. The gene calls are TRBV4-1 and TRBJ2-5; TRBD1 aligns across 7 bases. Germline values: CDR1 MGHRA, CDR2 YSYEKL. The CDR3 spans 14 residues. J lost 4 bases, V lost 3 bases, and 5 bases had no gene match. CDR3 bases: TGCGCCAGCAGCCAGGAGACAGGGAGAGAGACCCAGTACTTC. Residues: CASSQETGRETQYF.

This chain's CDR3 is CASSLANRETQYF. The CDR3 DNA reads TGTGCCAGCAGTTTAGCTAATAGGGAGACCCAGTACTTC. The chain employs TRBV28 and TRBJ2-5; D call uncertain. Germline CDR1 MDHEN, CDR2 SYDVKM. The V and J ends lost 2 bases and 5 bases respectively, with 9 bases between them. This CDR3 has 13 residues.

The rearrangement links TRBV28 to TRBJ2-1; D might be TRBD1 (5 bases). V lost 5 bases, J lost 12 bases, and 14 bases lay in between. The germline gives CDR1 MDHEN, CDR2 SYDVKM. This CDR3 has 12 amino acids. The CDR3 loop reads CASSPPQGGQFF. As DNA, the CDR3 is TGTGCCAGCAGTCCCCCCCAGGGCGGGCAGTTCTTC.

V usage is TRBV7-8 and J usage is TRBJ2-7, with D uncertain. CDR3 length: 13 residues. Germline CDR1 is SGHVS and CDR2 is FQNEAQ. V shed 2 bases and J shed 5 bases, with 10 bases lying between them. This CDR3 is CASSLHGRNEQYF. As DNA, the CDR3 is TGTGCCAGCAGCTTACACGGAAGAAACGAGCAGTACTTC.

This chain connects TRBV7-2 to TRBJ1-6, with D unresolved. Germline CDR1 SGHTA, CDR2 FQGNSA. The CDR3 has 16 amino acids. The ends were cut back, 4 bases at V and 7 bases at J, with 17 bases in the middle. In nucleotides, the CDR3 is TGTGCCAGCAGCTCCCCCGGAAGGGCGCGGAATTCACCCCTCCACTTT. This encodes CASSSPGRARNSPLHF.

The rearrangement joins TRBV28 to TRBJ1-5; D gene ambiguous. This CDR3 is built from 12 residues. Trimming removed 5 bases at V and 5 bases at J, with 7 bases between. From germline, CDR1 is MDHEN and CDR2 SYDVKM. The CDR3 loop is CASSAGDQPQHF. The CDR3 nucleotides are TGTGCCAGCAGTGCGGGAGATCAGCCCCAGCATTTT.

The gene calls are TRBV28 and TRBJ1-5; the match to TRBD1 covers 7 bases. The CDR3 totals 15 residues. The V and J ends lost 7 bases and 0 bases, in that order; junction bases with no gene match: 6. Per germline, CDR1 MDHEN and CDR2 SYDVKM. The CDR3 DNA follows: TGTGCCAGCATGAGGACAGGTCGTAGCAATCAGCCCCAGCATTTT. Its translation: CASMRTGRSNQPQHF. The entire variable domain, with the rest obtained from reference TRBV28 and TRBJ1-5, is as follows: DVKVTQSSRYLVKRTGEKVFLECVQDMDHENMFWYRQDPGLGLRLIYFSYDVKMKEKGDIPEGYSVSREKKERFSLILESASTNQTSMYLCASMRTGRSNQPQHFGDGTRLSIL.

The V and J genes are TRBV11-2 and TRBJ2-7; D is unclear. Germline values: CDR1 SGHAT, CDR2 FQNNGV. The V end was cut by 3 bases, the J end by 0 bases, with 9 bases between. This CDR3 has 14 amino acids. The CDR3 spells CASSFLDDSYEQYF. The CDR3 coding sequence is TGTGCCAGCAGCTTCCTGGACGACTCCTACGAGCAGTACTTC.

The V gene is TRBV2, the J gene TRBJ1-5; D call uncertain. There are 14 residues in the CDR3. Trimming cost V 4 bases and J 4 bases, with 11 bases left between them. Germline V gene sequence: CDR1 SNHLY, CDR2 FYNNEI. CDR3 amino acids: CASSAEVVNQPQHF. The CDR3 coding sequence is TGTGCCAGCAGTGCGGAGGTGGTAAATCAGCCCCAGCATTTT.

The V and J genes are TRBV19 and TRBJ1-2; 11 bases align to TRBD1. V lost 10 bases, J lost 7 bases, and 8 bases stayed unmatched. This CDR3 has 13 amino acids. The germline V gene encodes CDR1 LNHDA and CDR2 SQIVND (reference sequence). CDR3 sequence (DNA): TGTGCCACCTCGGACAGGGGGCTAGGTGGCTACACCTTC. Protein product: CATSDRGLGGYTF. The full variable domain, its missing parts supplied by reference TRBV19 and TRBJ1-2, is DGGITQSPKYLFRKEGQNVTLSCEQNLNHDAMYWYRQDPGQGLRLIYYSQIVNDFQKGDIAEGYSVSREKKESFPLTVTSAQKNPTAFYLCATSDRGLGGYTFGSGTRLTVV.

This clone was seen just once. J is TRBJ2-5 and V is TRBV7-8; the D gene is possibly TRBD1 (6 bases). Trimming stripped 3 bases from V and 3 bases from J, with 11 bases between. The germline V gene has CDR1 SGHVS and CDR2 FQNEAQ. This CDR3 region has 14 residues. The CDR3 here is CASSFMTGEETQYF. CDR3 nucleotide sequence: TGTGCCAGCAGCTTCATGACAGGAGAAGAGACCCAGTACTTC.

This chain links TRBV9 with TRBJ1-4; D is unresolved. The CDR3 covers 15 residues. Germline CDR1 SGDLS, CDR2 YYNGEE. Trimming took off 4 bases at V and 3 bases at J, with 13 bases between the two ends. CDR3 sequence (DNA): TGTGCCAGCAGCCCCCCGCCGGGCGCTAATGAAAAACTGTTTTTT. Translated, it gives CASSPPPGANEKLFF.

The CDR3 DNA follows: TGTGCCAGCAGTTTAGGGGCGGGCATTAGCAATCAGCCCCAGCATTTT. Amino acid sequence: CASSLGAGISNQPQHF. The chain recombines TRBV27 with TRBJ1-5; tentatively, D is TRBD1 (5 bases). Germline V gene sequence: CDR1 MNHEY, CDR2 SMNVEV (reference sequence). The V gene lost 2 bases and the J gene lost 0 bases, with 11 bases spanning the gap. CDR3 length: 16 residues.

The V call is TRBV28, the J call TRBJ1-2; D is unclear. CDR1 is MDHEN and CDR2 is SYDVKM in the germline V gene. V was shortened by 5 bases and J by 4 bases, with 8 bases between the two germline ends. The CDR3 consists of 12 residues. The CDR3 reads CASSDESYGYTF. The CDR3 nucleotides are TGTGCCAGCAGTGACGAGTCCTATGGCTACACCTTC.

CDR3 residues: CASSSLLGAEKLFF. The CDR3 DNA reads TGTGCCAGCAGCTCCTTATTGGGTGCTGAAAAACTGTTTTTT. The chain uses TRBV5-6 and TRBJ1-4; no clear D gene. Trimming stripped 3 bases from V and 7 bases from J, with 13 bases between. Germline CDR1 is SGHDT and CDR2 is YYEEEE. This CDR3 is built from 14 residues. Variable domain in full (rest from reference TRBV5-6 and TRBJ1-4): DAGVTQSPTHLIKTRGQQVTLRCSPKSGHDTVSWYQQALGQGPQFIFQYYEEEERQRGNFPDRFSGHQFPNYSSELNVNALLLGDSALYLCASSSLLGAEKLFFGSGTQLSVL.

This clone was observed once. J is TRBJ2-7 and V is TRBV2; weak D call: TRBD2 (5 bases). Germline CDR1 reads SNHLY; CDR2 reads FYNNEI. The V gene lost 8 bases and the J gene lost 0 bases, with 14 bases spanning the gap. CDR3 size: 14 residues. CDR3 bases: TGTGCCAGCCTAGGCGAGGGCGACTCCTACGAGCAGTACTTC. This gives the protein CASLGEGDSYEQYF.

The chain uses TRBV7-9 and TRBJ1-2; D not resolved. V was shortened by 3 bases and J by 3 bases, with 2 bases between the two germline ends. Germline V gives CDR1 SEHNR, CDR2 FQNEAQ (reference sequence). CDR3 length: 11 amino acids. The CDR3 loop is CASSLDYGYTF. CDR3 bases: TGTGCCAGCAGCTTGGACTATGGCTACACCTTC.

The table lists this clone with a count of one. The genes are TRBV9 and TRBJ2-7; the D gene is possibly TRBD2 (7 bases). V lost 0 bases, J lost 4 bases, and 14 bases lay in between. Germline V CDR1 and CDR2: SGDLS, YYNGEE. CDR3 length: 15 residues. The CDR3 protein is CASSVDGGAQYEQYF. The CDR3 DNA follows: TGTGCCAGCAGCGTAGATGGGGGGGCCCAATACGAGCAGTACTTC.

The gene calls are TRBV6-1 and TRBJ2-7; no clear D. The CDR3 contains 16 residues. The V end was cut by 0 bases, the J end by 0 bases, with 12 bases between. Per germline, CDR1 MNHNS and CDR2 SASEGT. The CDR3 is CASSEATLAYSYEQYF. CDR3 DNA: TGTGCCAGCAGTGAAGCAACTTTAGCCTACTCCTACGAGCAGTACTTC.

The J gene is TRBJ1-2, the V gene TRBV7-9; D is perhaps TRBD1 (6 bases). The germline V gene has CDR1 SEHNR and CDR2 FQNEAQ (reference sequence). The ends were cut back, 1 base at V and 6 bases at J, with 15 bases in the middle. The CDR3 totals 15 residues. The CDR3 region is CASSLVGGLRDGYTF. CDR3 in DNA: TGTGCCAGCAGCTTAGTCGGGGGGCTGAGAGATGGCTACACCTTC.

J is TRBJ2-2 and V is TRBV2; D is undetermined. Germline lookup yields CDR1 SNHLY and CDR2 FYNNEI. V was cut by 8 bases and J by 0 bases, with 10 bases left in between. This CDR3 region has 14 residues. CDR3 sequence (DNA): TGTGCCAGCGGTGCGTTGTCGAACACCGGGGAGCTGTTTTTT. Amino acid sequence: CASGALSNTGELFF.

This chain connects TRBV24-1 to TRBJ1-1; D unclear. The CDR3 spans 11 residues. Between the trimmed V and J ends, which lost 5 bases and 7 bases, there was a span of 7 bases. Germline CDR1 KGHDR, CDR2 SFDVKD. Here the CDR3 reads CATSVGFEAFF. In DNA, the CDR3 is TGTGCCACCAGTGTGGGGTTTGAAGCTTTCTTT.

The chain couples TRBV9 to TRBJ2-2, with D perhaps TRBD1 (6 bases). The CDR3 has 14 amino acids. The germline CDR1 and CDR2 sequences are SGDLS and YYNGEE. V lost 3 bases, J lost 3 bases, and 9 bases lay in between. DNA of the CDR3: TGTGCCAGCAGCGGTCAGGGGTACACCGGGGAGCTGTTTTTT. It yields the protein CASSGQGYTGELFF.

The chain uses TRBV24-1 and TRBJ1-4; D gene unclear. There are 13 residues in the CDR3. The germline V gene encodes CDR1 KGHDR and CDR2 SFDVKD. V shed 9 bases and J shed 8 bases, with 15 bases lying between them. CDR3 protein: CATERTLEEKLFF. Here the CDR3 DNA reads TGTGCCACCGAAAGGACTCTAGAAGAAAAACTGTTTTTT.

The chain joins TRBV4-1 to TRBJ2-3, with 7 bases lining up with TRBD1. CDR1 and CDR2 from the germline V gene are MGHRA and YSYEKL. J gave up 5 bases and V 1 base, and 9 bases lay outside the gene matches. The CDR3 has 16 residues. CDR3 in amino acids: CASSQGARGPIDTQYF. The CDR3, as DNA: TGCGCCAGCAGCCAAGGGGCGAGGGGGCCGATAGATACGCAGTATTTT.